This paragraph covers one TCR beta chain sequence. Antigen unknown. Produced via immunoSEQ multiplex PCR; TCRdb's table is partial and in-frame only. The table lists 42,000 or so clones, around 91% of them singletons, with roughly 2.5% in the top ten. These data come from a study of T cells after posttransplantation cyclophosphamide. General study findings and limits: Recipient CMV seropositivity and CMV reactivation strongly tracked TRB clonality. Later post-transplant blood repertoires were often dominated by donor CD8+ memory clones. Skin or GI-infiltrating T cells shared few TRB sequences with blood.

Cyclophosphamide on days +3 and +4 followed busulfan-fludarabine conditioning and a marrow graft. The CDR3 runs 16 residues. Germline V CDR1 and CDR2: SNHLY, FYNNEI. Deletions cut 8 bases from V and 4 bases from J, with 21 bases between. Sequencing was performed on PBMCs, taken around 67 days after allogeneic stem cell transplant with posttransplant cyclophosphamide. This sequence joins TRBV2 and TRBJ2-1, with TRBD2 as a possible D gene (6 bases). This TCR derives from a male patient between 60 and 69 years old who received an allogeneic stem cell transplant from a related donor and was CMV-positive. The graft donor may have given rise to some T cells. Here the CDR3 reads CASGGSKPPYYNEQFF. CDR3 in DNA: TGTGCCAGCGGAGGGAGCAAACCCCCCTATTACAATGAGCAGTTCTTC.